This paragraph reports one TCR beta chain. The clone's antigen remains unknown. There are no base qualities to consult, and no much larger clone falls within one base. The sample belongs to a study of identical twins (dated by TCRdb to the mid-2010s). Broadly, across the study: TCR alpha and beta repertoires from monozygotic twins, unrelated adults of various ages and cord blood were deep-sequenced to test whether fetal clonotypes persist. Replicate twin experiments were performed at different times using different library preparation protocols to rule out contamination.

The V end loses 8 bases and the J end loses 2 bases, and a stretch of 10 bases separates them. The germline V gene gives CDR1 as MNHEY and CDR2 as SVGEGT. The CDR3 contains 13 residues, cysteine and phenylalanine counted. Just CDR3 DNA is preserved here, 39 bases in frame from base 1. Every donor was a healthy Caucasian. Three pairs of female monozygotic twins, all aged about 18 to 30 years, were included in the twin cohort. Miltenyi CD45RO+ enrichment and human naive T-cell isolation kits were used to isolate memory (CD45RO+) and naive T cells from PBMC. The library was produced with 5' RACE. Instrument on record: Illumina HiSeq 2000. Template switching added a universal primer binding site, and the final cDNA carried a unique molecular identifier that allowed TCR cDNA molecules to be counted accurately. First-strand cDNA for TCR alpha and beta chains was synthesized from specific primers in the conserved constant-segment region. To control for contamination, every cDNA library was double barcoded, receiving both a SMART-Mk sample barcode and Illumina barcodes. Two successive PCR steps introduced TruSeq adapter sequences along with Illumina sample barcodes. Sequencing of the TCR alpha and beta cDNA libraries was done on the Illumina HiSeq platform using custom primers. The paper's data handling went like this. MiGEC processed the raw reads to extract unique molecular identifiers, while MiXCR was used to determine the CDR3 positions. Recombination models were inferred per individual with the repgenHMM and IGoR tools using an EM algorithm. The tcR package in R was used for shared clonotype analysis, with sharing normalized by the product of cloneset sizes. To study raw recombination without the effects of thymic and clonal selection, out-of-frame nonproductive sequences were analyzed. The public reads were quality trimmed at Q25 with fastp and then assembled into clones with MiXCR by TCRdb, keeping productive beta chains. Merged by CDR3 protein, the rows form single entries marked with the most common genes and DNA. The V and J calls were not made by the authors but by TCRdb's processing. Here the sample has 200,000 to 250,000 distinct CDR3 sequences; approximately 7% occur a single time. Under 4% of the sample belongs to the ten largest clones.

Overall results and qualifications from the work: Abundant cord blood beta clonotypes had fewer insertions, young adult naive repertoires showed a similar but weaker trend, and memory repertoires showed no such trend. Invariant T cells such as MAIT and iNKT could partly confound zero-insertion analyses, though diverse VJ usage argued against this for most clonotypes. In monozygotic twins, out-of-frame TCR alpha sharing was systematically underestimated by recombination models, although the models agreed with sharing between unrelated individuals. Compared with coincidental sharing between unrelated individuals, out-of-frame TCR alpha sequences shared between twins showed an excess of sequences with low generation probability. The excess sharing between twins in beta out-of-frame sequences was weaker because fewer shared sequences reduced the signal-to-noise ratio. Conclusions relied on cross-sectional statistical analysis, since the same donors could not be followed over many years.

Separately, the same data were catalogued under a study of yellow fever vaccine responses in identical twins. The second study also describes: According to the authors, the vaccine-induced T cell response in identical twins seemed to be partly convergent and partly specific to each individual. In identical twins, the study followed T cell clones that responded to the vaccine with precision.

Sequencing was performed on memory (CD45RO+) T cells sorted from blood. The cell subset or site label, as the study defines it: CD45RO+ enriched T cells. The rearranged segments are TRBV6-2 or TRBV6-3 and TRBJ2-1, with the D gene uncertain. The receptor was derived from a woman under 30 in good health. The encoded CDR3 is CASLIGPYNEQFF. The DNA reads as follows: TGTGCCAGCCTAATTGGTCCCTACAATGAGCAGTTCTTC.